These 15 T cell receptor beta chains share one sample of origin, sequenced in a study of shared clonotypes between healthy human individuals. CD8 cells regarded as naive lacked CD45RO, were positively chosen for CCR7, and omitted terminally differentiated effector memory CD45RA+ cells. Assay: immunoSEQ multiplex PCR; the TCRdb copy retains only in-frame clones and omits some. The sample has around 2,100,000 clones; approximately 95% are singletons. The sequenced material came from naive CD8+ T cells sorted from blood. The receptors come from a young man in good health.

The V call is TRBV5-7, the J call TRBJ1-1, with D uncertain. TRBV5-7 is classed as an ORF, of uncertain function. V shed 3 bases and J shed 1 base, with 10 bases lying between them. There are 14 residues in the CDR3. DNA of the CDR3: TGTGCCAGCAGCTCGCGGCCGGAGAACACTGAAGCTTTCTTT. This gives the protein CASSSRPENTEAFF.

This rearrangement joins TRBV9 to TRBJ2-7; the match to TRBD1 covers 7 bases. This CDR3 has 14 residues. After removal of 4 bases from V and 3 bases from J, the junction contained 7 bases not matched to a gene. Germline loops: CDR1 SGDLS, CDR2 YYNGEE. The CDR3 bases are TGTGCCAGCAGCCTCGACGACAGGGTCTACGAGCAGTACTTC. Translation gives CASSLDDRVYEQYF.

The chain recombines TRBV6-1 with TRBJ2-3; TRBD2 agrees at 7 bases. The germline gives CDR1 MNHNS, CDR2 SASEGT. The V gene end was trimmed by 3 bases and the J gene end by 6 bases; junction bases not matched to a gene: 9. CDR3 length: 15 amino acids. The CDR3 sequence is CASSDPRGTTDTQYF. Here the CDR3 DNA reads TGTGCCAGCAGTGATCCGCGGGGGACCACGGATACGCAGTATTTT.

This sequence joins TRBV30 and TRBJ2-1, with TRBD2 matching over 8 bases. CDR3 size: 11 residues. Germline lookup yields CDR1 GTSNPN and CDR2 SVGIG (reference sequence). V dropped 5 bases and J dropped 14; count of bases not matched to a gene: 8. This CDR3 reads CAWGAGLGEFF. In DNA form, the CDR3 reads TGTGCCTGGGGGGCGGGACTAGGGGAGTTCTTC.

The chain recombines TRBV10-3 with TRBJ2-5; 8 nucleotides line up with TRBD2. The germline gives CDR1 ENHRY, CDR2 SYGVKD. The CDR3 consists of 14 residues. V trimming: 2 bases; J trimming: 3 bases; junction bases outside the gene matches: 2. The CDR3 here is CAISELLAEETQYF. CDR3 in DNA: TGTGCCATCAGTGAGCTACTAGCGGAAGAGACCCAGTACTTC.

The chain couples TRBV28 to TRBJ2-7; unclear D gene. Germline CDR1 reads MDHEN; CDR2 reads SYDVKM. Trimming removed 6 bases from V and 4 bases from J, with 19 bases in between. CDR3 length: 15 amino acids. CDR3 loop: CASSPIEGPSYEQYF. DNA of the CDR3: TGTGCCAGCAGCCCCATCGAAGGGCCGAGTTACGAGCAGTACTTC.

The rearrangement joins TRBV27 to TRBJ1-6; the D is unclear. V was pared by 7 bases and J by 8 bases, with 12 bases between. This CDR3 comprises 13 residues. Germline V lookup: CDR1 MNHEY, CDR2 SMNVEV (reference sequence). CDR3 amino acids: CASTQFSYSPLHF. DNA for the CDR3: TGTGCCAGCACCCAATTCTCGTATTCACCCCTCCACTTT.

The V gene is TRBV15, the J gene TRBJ1-5; D ambiguous. V was shortened by 0 bases and J by 3 bases, with 6 bases between the two germline ends. CDR3 length: 14 amino acids. Per the germline V gene, CDR1 is LNHNV and CDR2 is YYDKDF (reference sequence). This CDR3 reads CATSRDGYNQPQHF. CDR3 nucleotide sequence: TGTGCCACCAGCAGAGACGGGTACAATCAGCCCCAGCATTTT.

A word on this clone: Different DNA sequences within this sample yield the same CDR3. The chain links TRBV7-9 to TRBJ2-7, with D unresolved. CDR1 and CDR2 from the germline V gene are SEHNR and FQNEAQ (reference sequence). V was shortened by 2 bases and J by 2 bases, with 4 bases between the two germline ends. The CDR3 extends over 12 amino acids. CDR3 DNA: TGTGCCAGCAGCTTAAACCCCTACGAGCAGTACTTC. Its translation is CASSLNPYEQYF.

As to this clone: One end of the junction is discordant with germline, which a read error may explain. The chain joins TRBV10-2 to TRBJ2-2; D is ambiguous. The germline CDR1 and CDR2 sequences are WSHSY and SAAADI. The CDR3 covers 12 residues. CDR3 amino acids: CASREYPGELFF. CDR3 nucleotide sequence: TGCGCCAGCAGAGAGTATCCCGGGGAGCTGTTTTTT.

As regards this clone: Other DNA sequences of this sample code for an identical CDR3. The chain links TRBV7-2 to TRBJ2-7; D unresolved. CDR3 length: 14 residues. Germline V gene lookup returns CDR1 SGHTA and CDR2 FQGNSA. Trimming took 1 base from V and 0 from J, leaving 7 bases between them. The DNA for the CDR3 is TGTGCCAGCAGCTTAGGAGCAGGCTCCTACGAGCAGTACTTC. This translates into CASSLGAGSYEQYF.

As regards this clone: The sample contains more than one DNA sequence encoding this CDR3. The chain is built from TRBV30 and TRBJ2-7; D uncertain. The V gene's germline CDR1 is GTSNPN and CDR2 SVGIG (reference sequence). CDR3 length equals 12 residues. Between the trimmed V and J ends, which lost 0 bases and 0 bases, there was a span of 3 bases. CDR3 DNA sequence: TGTGCCTGGAGTGTCGGCTCCTACGAGCAGTACTTC. Translated, it gives CAWSVGSYEQYF.

The chain has TRBV6-6 and TRBJ2-4; D ambiguous. CDR1 and CDR2 from the germline V gene are MNHNY and SVGAGI (reference sequence). The CDR3 sequence is 12 residues long. The V end lost 2 bases, the J end lost 10 bases, and 9 bases lay between the germline ends. The CDR3 bases are TGTGCCAGCAGTTACGCTTCCCCGATTCAGTACTTC. It specifies CASSYASPIQYF.

V is TRBV30 and J is TRBJ2-7, with TRBD1 matching 12 bases. The length of the CDR3 is 14 residues. Germline-derived CDR1 and CDR2 are GTSNPN and SVGIG (reference sequence). V was pared by 0 bases and J by 6 bases, with 3 bases of the junction left unmatched. CDR3 loop: CAWSVGTGGFEQYF. In DNA, the CDR3 is TGTGCCTGGAGTGTGGGGACAGGGGGCTTCGAGCAGTACTTC.

This clone was observed a single time. CDR3 loop: CASSQEMALTGNTIYF. DNA of the CDR3: TGCGCCAGCAGCCAAGAGATGGCACTTACTGGAAACACCATATATTTT. The chain carries TRBV4-1 and TRBJ1-3, with D uncertain. Trimming cost V 0 bases and J 2 bases, with 11 bases left between them. Germline V gives CDR1 MGHRA, CDR2 YSYEKL. The CDR3 totals 16 residues.